Included here is one T cell receptor (beta chain) sequence, with context. This sample stems from a study of OX40 agonist ivuxolimab in advanced cancers. This table comes from immunoSEQ multiplex PCR, and its TCRdb copy is limited to in-frame clones, with some not included. The data contain approximately 24,000 clones, roughly 85% of them singletons. The CDR3 has 16 amino acids. Germline V lookup: CDR1 MNHEY, CDR2 SVGAGI. Trimming shortened V by 2 bases and J by 0 bases, and 11 bases separated the two germline ends. The source was CD4+ or CD8+ T cells sorted from blood, collected in a trial of the OX40 agonist ivuxolimab. The TCR was taken from an adult with an advanced solid tumor such as melanoma, head and neck, liver or kidney cancer. The chain couples TRBV6-5 to TRBJ1-3; D gene unclear. CDR3 nucleotides: TGTGCCAGCAGTTACGAGGTGGGAAGCTCTGGAAACACCATATATTTT. This gives the protein CASSYEVGSSGNTIYF.